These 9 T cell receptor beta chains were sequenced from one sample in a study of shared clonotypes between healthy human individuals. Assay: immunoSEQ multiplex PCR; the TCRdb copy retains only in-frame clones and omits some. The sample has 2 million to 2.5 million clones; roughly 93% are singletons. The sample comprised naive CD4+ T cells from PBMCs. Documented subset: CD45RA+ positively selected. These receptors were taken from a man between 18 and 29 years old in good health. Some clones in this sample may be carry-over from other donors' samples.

CDR3: CASSRSGTPDMGANYGYTF. In nucleotides, the CDR3 is TGTGCCAGCTCACGATCCGGGACCCCCGACATGGGGGCTAACTATGGCTACACCTTC. The rearrangement joins TRBV18 to TRBJ1-2, with D maybe TRBD1 (5 bases). Germline CDR1 KGHSH, CDR2 LQKENI. The ends were cut back, 4 bases at V and 0 bases at J, with 24 bases in the middle. This CDR3 is built from 19 residues.

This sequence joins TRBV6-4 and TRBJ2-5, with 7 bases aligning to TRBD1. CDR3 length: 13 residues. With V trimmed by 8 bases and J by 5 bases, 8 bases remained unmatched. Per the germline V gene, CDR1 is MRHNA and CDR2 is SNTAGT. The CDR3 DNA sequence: TGTGCCAGCGCGAGGGGGCGTGGGGAGACCCAGTACTTC. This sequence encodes CASARGRGETQYF.

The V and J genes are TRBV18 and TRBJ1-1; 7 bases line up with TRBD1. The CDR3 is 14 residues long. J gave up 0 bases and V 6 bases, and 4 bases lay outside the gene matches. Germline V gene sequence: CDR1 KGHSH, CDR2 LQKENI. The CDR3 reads CASSADRLNTEAFF. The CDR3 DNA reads TGTGCCAGCTCTGCGGACAGGCTGAACACTGAAGCTTTCTTT.

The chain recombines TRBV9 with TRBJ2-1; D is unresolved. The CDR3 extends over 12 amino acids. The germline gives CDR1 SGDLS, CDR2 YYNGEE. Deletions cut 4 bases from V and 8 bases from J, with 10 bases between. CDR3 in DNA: TGTGCCAGCAGCCCAACCACGGATGAGCAGTTCTTC. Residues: CASSPTTDEQFF.

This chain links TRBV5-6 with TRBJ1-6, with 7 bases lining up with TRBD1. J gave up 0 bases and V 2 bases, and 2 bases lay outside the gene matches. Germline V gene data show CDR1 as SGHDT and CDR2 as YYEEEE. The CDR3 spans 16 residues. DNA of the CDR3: TGTGCCAGCAGCTTTTACAGGGGCTCCTATAATTCACCCCTCCACTTT. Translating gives CASSFYRGSYNSPLHF.

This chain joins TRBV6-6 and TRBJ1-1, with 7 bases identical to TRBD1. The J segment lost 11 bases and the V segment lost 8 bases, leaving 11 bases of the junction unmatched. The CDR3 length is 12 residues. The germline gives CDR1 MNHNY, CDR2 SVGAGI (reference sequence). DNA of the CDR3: TGTGCCAGCGGATCACAGGGGAGTTTTGCTTTCTTT. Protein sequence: CASGSQGSFAFF.

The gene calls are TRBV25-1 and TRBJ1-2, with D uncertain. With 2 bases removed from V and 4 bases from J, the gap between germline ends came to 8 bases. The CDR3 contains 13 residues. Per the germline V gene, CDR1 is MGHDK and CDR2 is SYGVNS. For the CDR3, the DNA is TGTGCCAGCAGTGAAACGGGTCTCTATGGCTACACCTTC. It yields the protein CASSETGLYGYTF.

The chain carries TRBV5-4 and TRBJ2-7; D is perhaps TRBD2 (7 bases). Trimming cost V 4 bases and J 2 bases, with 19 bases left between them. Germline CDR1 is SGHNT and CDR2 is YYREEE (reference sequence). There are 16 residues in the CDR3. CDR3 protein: CASSMAGDWTAYEQYF. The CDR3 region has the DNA TGTGCCAGCAGCATGGCGGGGGACTGGACAGCCTACGAGCAGTACTTC. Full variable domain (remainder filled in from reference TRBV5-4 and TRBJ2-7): ETGVTQSPTHLIKTRGQQVTLRCSSQSGHNTVSWYQQALGQGPQFIFQYYREEENGRGNFPPRFSGLQFPNYSSELNVNALELDDSALYLCASSMAGDWTAYEQYFGPGTRLTVT.

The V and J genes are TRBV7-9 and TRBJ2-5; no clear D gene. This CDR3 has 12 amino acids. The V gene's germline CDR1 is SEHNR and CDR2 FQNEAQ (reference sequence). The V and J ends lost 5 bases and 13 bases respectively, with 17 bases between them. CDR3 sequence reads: CASSDNRPIGYF. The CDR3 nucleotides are TGTGCCAGCAGCGACAATCGGCCCATCGGGTACTTC. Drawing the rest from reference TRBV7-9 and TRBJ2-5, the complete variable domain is DTGVSQNPRHKITKRGQNVTFRCDPISEHNRLYWYRQTLGQGPEFLTYFQNEAQLEKSRLLSDRFSAERPKGSFSTLEIQRTEQGDSAMYLCASSDNRPIGYFGPGTRLLVL.